Listed below are T cell receptor beta chains from one sample, sequenced in a study of OX40 agonist ivuxolimab in advanced cancers. Measured with immunoSEQ multiplex PCR; TCRdb has only the in-frame clones, and not every one. This sample yields more than 40,000 clones, of which 90% to 95% are seen a single time; 4.9% belongs to the top ten. This sample comprised CD4+ or CD8+ T cells sorted from blood, obtained in a trial of the OX40 agonist ivuxolimab. The receptors originated from an adult with an advanced solid tumor such as melanoma, head and neck, liver or kidney cancer. The CDR3 runs from the conserved cysteine through the conserved F or W. A D gene is named only where the DNA matches it firmly. Size is stated for part of the rows, as once, few or many counts, or as a class when the clone is expanded.

D gene	clone size	V gene	J gene	CDR3 DNA	CDR3 protein
.	.	TRBV28	TRBJ1-1	TGTGCCAGCAGTTTTCGGGGTCGGGCTGAAGCTTTCTTT	CASSFRGRAEAFF
.	.	TRBV7-9	TRBJ2-3	TGTGCCAGCAGCCTGGCTTGGACGGATACGCAGTATTTT	CASSLAWTDTQYF
.	.	TRBV27	TRBJ2-3	TGTGCCAGCAGCTTCACAGGGCCAGATACGCAGTATTTT	CASSFTGPDTQYF
TRBD1	once	TRBV27	TRBJ1-5	TGTGCCAGCAGTTTAGGGACAGGGGGCAATCAGCCCCAGCATTTT	CASSLGTGGNQPQHF
.	.	TRBV2	TRBJ2-7	TGTGCCAGCAGTGAGATGCAGGGGACCAACGAGCAGTACTTC	CASSEMQGTNEQYF
.	.	TRBV9	TRBJ2-7	TGTGCCAGCAGCAGAACACCTGACAGCTTCTACGAGCAGTACTTC	CASSRTPDSFYEQYF
TRBD1	.	TRBV28	TRBJ1-2	TGTGCCAGCAGTTTTTCACTTCGACAGGGAGGGAGGGGGGATAACTATGGCTACACCTTC	CASSFSLRQGGRGDNYGYTF
.	.	TRBV25-1	TRBJ2-2	TGTGCCAGCAGTGGAGGGGACTACACCGGGGAGCTGTTTTTT	CASSGGDYTGELFF
.	.	TRBV9	TRBJ2-2	TGTGCCAGCAGCGTATTCGCCGGGGAGCTGTTTTTT	CASSVFAGELFF
TRBD2	.	TRBV29-1	TRBJ2-1	TGCAGCGTTTGTGAAGTAGCGGGCGATGAGCAGTTCTTC	CSVCEVAGDEQFF